These 17 T cell receptor beta chains share one sample of origin, sequenced in a study of blood T cell repertoires in COVID-19. This table comes from immunoSEQ multiplex PCR, and its TCRdb copy is limited to in-frame clones, with some not included. Of approximately 110,000 clones in the sample, 75% to 90% were seen once. Sequences were obtained from peripheral blood. The origin of the receptors is a woman older than 75 with COVID-19, enrolled during active disease.

The chain recombines TRBV12-3 or TRBV12-4 with TRBJ2-3; D not certain. The V end lost 8 bases, the J end lost 3 bases, and 12 bases lay between the germline ends. The CDR3 totals 13 residues. CDR3 loop: CASCEVATDTQYF. The DNA of the CDR3 is TGTGCCAGCTGCGAAGTAGCTACAGATACGCAGTATTTT.

This sequence joins TRBV5-1 and TRBJ2-3, with 7 positions matching TRBD2. Per germline, CDR1 SGHRS and CDR2 YFSETQ. Losses at the gene ends were 1 base for V and 2 bases for J; bases not matched to a gene: 7. The CDR3 is 16 residues long. CDR3 DNA: TGCGCCAGCAGCTTGATTGCTAGCGGAGACACAGATACGCAGTATTTT. Protein: CASSLIASGDTDTQYF.

V is TRBV9 and J is TRBJ2-7; no clear D gene. Trimming removed 4 bases from V and 5 bases from J, with 19 bases in between. The V gene's germline CDR1 is SGDLS and CDR2 YYNGEE. The CDR3 contains 15 residues. CDR3 residues: CASSQSSGVAHEQYF. CDR3 DNA: TGTGCCAGCAGCCAATCGTCCGGTGTCGCCCACGAGCAGTACTTC.

V usage is TRBV24-1 and J usage is TRBJ2-3, with a possible D match to TRBD1 (6 bases). Trimming pared 5 bases from V and 3 bases from J, leaving 14 bases between. The CDR3 runs to 15 residues. Germline loops: CDR1 KGHDR, CDR2 SFDVKD. Here the CDR3 reads CATSANEGVTDTQYF. CDR3 DNA sequence: TGTGCCACCAGTGCCAACGAGGGGGTAACAGATACGCAGTATTTT.

V and J are TRBV6-5 and TRBJ1-2; 7 nucleotides match TRBD1. This CDR3 region has 16 residues. The J segment lost 4 bases and the V segment lost 0 bases, leaving 8 bases of the junction unmatched. CDR1 and CDR2 (germline): MNHEY, SVGAGI. CDR3 residues: CASSYSVRDSRYGYTF. The CDR3 nucleotides read TGTGCCAGCAGTTACTCGGTGCGGGACAGCCGCTATGGCTACACCTTC.

The chain uses TRBV6-1 and TRBJ1-5; TRBD1 is a possible D gene (5 bases). V dropped 3 bases and J dropped 4 bases, with 13 bases sitting between them. The CDR3 extends over 15 amino acids. Germline assignment: CDR1 MNHNS and CDR2 SASEGT. The CDR3 here is CASSEGQVINQPQHF. The CDR3 DNA reads as TGTGCCAGCAGTGAGGGGCAGGTGATAAATCAGCCCCAGCATTTT.

The chain joins TRBV27 to TRBJ1-1, with TRBD1 identical over 8 bases. Germline CDR1 is MNHEY and CDR2 is SMNVEV (reference sequence). This CDR3 is 15 amino acids long. V shed 6 bases, J shed 7 bases, and the junction held 13 bases outside the gene matches. DNA for the CDR3: TGTGCCAGCAGACGTGAACAAGGGACAGGTGGTGAAGCTTTCTTT. Translating it yields CASRREQGTGGEAFF.

The rearrangement links TRBV2 to TRBJ1-4, with TRBD1 as a possible D gene (5 bases). This CDR3 has 14 residues. CDR1 is SNHLY, CDR2 FYNNEI, per germline. Trimming took off 6 bases at V and 4 bases at J, with 12 bases between the two ends. The CDR3 region is CASRDSGNNEKLFF. DNA of the CDR3: TGTGCCAGCAGAGACAGTGGAAATAATGAAAAACTGTTTTTT.

The V call is TRBV5-6, the J call TRBJ2-7; 10 nucleotides match TRBD2. This CDR3 has 15 residues. V was clipped by 3 bases and J by 3 bases; unmatched bases: 6. Germline values: CDR1 SGHDT, CDR2 YYEEEE. CDR3: CASSSPQREGYEQYF. As DNA, the CDR3 is TGTGCCAGCAGCTCTCCGCAGCGGGAGGGCTACGAGCAGTACTTC.

V and J are TRBV9 and TRBJ1-4; possibly TRBD1 for D (6 bases). Germline V gene lookup returns CDR1 SGDLS and CDR2 YYNGEE. The germline V and J ends were trimmed by 4 bases and 7 bases, with 17 bases remaining between them. This CDR3 contains 15 residues. The DNA for the CDR3 is TGTGCCAGCAGCACCACAGGGCGGGGGCGTGAAAAACTGTTTTTT. Translated: CASSTTGRGREKLFF.

The chain is built from TRBV2 and TRBJ1-2; 8 bases agree with TRBD1. The V segment lost 7 bases and the J segment 8 bases; nucleotides outside the gene matches: 9. In germline, CDR1 is SNHLY, CDR2 FYNNEI. This CDR3 spans 13 amino acids. CDR3 coding DNA: TGTGCCAGCATTTTAGGACAGGGAGGCGGCTACACCTTC. This codes for CASILGQGGGYTF.

The gene calls are TRBV7-8 and TRBJ2-5; D is perhaps TRBD1 (6 bases). Germline CDR1 is SGHVS and CDR2 is FQNEAQ. The CDR3 covers 13 residues. Trimming cost V 1 base and J 3 bases, with 6 bases left between them. CDR3 DNA: TGTGCCAGCAGCTTAGACAGGGAAGAGACCCAGTACTTC. Translated: CASSLDREETQYF.

This clone has only a few counts. The rearrangement uses TRBV19 and TRBJ1-2; the D is unclear. The CDR3 length is 13 residues. V lost 1 base to trimming and J lost 3 bases, with 6 bases between them. CDR1 LNHDA and CDR2 SQIVND come from the germline V gene (reference sequence). CDR3 sequence: CASSIGQDYGYTF. CDR3 bases: TGTGCCAGTAGTATAGGGCAGGACTATGGCTACACCTTC.

The chain joins TRBV7-2 to TRBJ2-5; D is undetermined. V was pared by 1 base and J by 1 base, with 4 bases between. This CDR3 has 13 residues. Per the germline V gene, CDR1 is SGHTA and CDR2 is FQGNSA. CDR3: CASSLGAQETQYF. The CDR3 DNA is TGTGCCAGCAGCTTAGGGGCCCAAGAGACCCAGTACTTC.

In DNA form, the CDR3 reads TGTGCCAGCTCCGGACAGGTGGGATCCACAGATACGCAGTATTTT. Amino acid sequence: CASSGQVGSTDTQYF. The rearrangement links TRBV18 to TRBJ2-3; 7 bases align to TRBD1. The CDR3 runs to 15 residues. Per the germline V gene, CDR1 is KGHSH and CDR2 is LQKENI. The V and J ends lost 6 bases and 2 bases, in that order; junction bases with no gene match: 8.

The chain has TRBV5-3 and TRBJ1-5; TRBD1 matches at 11 bases. TRBV5-3 is an ORF, and what it does is uncertain. The junction had 12 bases not matched to a gene; V was cut back by 5 bases and J by 2 bases. This CDR3 is built from 18 residues. The CDR3 sequence: CARRNRTGGRGGNQPQHF. CDR3 coding DNA: TGTGCCAGAAGAAATCGGACAGGGGGCCGTGGGGGCAATCAGCCCCAGCATTTT.

The chain has TRBV10-3 and TRBJ2-7; no clear D. The V end was cut by 4 bases, the J end by 0 bases, with 7 bases between. Germline CDR1 is ENHRY and CDR2 is SYGVKD. This CDR3 region has 13 residues. The CDR3 DNA sequence: TGTGCCATCAGTGGCGTGTTCTCCTACGAGCAGTACTTC. It encodes CAISGVFSYEQYF.